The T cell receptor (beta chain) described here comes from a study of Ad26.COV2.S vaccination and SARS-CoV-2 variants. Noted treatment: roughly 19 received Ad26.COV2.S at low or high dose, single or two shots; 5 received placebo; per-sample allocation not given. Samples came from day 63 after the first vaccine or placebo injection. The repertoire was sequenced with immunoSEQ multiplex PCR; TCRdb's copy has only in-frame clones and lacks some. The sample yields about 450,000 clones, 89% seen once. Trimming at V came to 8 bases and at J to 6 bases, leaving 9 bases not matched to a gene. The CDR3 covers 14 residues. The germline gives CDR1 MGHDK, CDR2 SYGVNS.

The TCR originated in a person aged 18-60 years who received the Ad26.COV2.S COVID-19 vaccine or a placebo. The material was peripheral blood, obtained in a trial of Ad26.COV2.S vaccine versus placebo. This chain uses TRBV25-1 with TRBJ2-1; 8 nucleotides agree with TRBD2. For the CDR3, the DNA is TGTGCCAGCTGCGCGGGAGGCCTTATCAATGAGCAGTTCTTC. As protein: CASCAGGLINEQFF.